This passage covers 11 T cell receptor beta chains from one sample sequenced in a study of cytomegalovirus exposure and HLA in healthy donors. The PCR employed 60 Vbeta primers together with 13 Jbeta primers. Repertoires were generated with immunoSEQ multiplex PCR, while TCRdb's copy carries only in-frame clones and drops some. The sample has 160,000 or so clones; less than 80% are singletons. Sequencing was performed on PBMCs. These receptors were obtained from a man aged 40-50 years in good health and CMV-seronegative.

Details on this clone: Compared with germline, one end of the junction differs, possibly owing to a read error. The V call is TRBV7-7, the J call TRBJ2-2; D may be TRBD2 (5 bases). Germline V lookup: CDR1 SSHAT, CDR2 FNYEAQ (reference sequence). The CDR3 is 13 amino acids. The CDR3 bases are TGTGCTAGCAGCCGGACTGAAACCGGGGAGCTGTTTTTT. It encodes CASSRTETGELFF. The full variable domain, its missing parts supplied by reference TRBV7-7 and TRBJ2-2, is GAGVSQSPRYKVTKRGQDVTLRCDPISSHATLYWYQQALGQGPEFLTYFNYEAQPDKSGLPSDRFSAERPEGSISTLTIQRTEQRDSAMYRCASSRTETGELFFGEGSRLTVL.

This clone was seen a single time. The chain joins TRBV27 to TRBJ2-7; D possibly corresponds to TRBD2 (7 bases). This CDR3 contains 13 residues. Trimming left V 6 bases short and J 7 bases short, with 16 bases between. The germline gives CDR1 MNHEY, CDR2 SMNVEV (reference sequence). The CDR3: CASSEGGRWEQYF. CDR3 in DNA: TGTGCCAGCAGCGAGGGGGGGAGATGGGAGCAGTACTTC.

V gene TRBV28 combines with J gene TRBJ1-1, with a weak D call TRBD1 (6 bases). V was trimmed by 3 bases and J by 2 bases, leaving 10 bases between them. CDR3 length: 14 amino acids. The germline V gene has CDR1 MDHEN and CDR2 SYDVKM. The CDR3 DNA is TGTGCCAGCAGTTTCGGGGGGGCAAACACTGAAGCTTTCTTT. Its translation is CASSFGGANTEAFF. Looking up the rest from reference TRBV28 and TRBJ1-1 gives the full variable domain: DVKVTQSSRYLVKRTGEKVFLECVQDMDHENMFWYRQDPGLGLRLIYFSYDVKMKEKGDIPEGYSVSREKKERFSLILESASTNQTSMYLCASSFGGANTEAFFGQGTRLTVV.

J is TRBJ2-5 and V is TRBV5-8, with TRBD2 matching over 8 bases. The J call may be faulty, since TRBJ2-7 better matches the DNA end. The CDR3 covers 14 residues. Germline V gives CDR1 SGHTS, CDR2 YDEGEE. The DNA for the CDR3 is TGTGCCAGCAGCAATCGGGGGGGAGACTACGAGCAGTACTTC. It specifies CASSNRGGDYEQYF.

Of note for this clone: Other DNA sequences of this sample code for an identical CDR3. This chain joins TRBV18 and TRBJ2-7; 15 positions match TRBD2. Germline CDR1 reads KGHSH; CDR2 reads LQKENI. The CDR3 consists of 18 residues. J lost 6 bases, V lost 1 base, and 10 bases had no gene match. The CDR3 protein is CASSPRTSGRAGGGEQYF. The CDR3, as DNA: TGTGCCAGCTCACCACGGACTAGCGGGAGGGCCGGAGGGGGCGAGCAGTACTTC.

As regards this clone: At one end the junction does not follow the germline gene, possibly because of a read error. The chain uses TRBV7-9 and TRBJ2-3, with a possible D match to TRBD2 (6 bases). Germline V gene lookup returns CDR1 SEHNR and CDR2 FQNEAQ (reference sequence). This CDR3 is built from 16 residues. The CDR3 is CSSSSEGSGSTDTQYF. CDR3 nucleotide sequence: TGTTCCAGCAGCTCCGAGGGAAGCGGGAGCACAGATACGCAGTATTTT.

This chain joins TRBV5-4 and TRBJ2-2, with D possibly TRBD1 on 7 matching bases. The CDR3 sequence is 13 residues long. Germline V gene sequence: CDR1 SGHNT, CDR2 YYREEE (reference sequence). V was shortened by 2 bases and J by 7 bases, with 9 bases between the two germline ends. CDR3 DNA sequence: TGTGCCAGCAGCTTCCAGGGGGGCGGGGAGCTGTTTTTT. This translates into CASSFQGGGELFF.

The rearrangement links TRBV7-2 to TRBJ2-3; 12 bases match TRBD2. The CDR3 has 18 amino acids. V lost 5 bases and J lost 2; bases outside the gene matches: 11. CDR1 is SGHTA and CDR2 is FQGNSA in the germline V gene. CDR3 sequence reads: CASSPQLAGGYITDTQYF. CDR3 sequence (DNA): TGTGCCAGCAGCCCACAACTAGCGGGAGGTTATATCACAGATACGCAGTATTTT.

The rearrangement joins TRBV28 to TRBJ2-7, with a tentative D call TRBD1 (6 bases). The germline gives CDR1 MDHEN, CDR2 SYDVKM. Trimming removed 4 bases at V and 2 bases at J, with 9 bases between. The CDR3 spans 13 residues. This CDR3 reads CASSSGAPYEQYF. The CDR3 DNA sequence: TGTGCCAGCAGTTCAGGGGCCCCCTACGAGCAGTACTTC.

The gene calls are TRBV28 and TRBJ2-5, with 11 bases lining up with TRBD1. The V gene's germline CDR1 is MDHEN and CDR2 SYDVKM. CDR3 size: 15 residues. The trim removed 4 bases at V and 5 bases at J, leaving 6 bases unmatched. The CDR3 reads CASSSRTGGGETQYF. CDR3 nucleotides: TGTGCCAGCAGTTCGAGGACAGGGGGCGGGGAGACCCAGTACTTC.

DNA for the CDR3: TGTGCCAGCAGTGCCAGACTAGCGGGAGGGCGAAGCACAGATACGCAGTATTTT. This sequence encodes CASSARLAGGRSTDTQYF. J is TRBJ2-3 and V is TRBV27; 14 nucleotides agree with TRBD2. The V gene's germline CDR1 is MNHEY and CDR2 SMNVEV (reference sequence). V dropped 5 bases and J dropped 0; count of bases not matched to a gene: 7. CDR3 length: 18 amino acids.